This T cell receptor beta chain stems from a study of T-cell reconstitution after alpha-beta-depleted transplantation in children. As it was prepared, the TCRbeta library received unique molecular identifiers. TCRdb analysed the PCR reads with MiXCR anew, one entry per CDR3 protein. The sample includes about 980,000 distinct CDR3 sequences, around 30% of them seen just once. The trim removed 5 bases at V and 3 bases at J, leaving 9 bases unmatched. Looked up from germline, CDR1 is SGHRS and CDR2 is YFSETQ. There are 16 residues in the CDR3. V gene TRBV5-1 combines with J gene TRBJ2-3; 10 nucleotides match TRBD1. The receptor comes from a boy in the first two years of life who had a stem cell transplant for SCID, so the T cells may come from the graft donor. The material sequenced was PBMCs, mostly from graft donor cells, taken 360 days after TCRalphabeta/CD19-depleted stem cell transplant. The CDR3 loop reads CASSRRDRGLTDTQYF. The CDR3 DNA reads TGCGCCAGCAGTCGGAGGGACAGGGGTTTAACAGATACGCAGTATTTT.